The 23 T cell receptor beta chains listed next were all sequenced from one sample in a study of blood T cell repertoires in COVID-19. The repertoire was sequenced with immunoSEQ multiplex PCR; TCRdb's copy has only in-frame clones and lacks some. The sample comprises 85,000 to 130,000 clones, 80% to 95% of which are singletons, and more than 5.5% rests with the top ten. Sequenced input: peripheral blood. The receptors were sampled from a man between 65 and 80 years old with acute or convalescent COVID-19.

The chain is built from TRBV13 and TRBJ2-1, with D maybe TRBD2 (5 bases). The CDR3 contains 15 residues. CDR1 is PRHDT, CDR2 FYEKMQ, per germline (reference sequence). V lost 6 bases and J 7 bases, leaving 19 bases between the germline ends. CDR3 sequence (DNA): TGTGCCAGCAGGGGCCGGACTGCCCCCCGAAATGAGCAGTTCTTC. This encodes CASRGRTAPRNEQFF.

This chain's CDR3 is CASSLGGLAGEFRDNEQFF. The CDR3 DNA sequence: TGTGCCAGCAGCTTAGGCGGACTAGCGGGAGAGTTTCGGGACAATGAGCAGTTCTTC. The chain links TRBV13 to TRBJ2-1; 13 nucleotides align to TRBD2. CDR3 length: 19 residues. CDR1 is PRHDT and CDR2 is FYEKMQ in the germline V gene (reference sequence). Trimming took 0 bases from V and 5 from J; bases not matched to a gene: 10.

The CDR3 nucleotides are TGTGCCAGCAGCTTAGACACAGGGTCGAACACTGAAGCTTTCTTT. Translated: CASSLDTGSNTEAFF. J is TRBJ1-1 and V is TRBV7-2; maybe TRBD1 (6 bases). The CDR3 sequence is 15 residues long. Trimming removed 1 base at V and 1 base at J, with 10 bases between. The germline V gene encodes CDR1 SGHTA and CDR2 FQGNSA. The full variable domain, in which reference TRBV7-2 and TRBJ1-1 provide the parts outside the CDR3, is GAGVSQSPSNKVTEKGKDVELRCDPISGHTALYWYRQSLGQGLEFLIYFQGNSAPDKSGLPSDRFSAERTGGSVSTLTIQRTQQEDSAVYLCASSLDTGSNTEAFFGQGTRLTVV.

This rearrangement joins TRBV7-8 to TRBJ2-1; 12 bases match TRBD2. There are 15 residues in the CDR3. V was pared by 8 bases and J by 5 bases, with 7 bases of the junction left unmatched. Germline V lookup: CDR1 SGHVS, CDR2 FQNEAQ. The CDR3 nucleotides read TGTGCCAGCGCTATAAGGACTAGCGGGGACAATGAGCAGTTCTTC. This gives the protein CASAIRTSGDNEQFF.

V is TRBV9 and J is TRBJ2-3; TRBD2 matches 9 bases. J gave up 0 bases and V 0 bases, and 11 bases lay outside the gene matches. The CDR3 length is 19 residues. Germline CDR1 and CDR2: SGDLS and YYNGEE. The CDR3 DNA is TGTGCCAGCAGCGTAGGGATAGGTTCGAGCGGGGGGAGCACAGATACGCAGTATTTT. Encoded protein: CASSVGIGSSGGSTDTQYF.

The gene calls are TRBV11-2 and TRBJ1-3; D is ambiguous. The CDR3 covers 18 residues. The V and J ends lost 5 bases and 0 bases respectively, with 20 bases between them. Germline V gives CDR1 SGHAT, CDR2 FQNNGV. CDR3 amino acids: CASSTRRAPGSSGNTIYF. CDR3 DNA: TGTGCCAGCAGCACTAGAAGGGCGCCGGGGAGCTCTGGAAACACCATATATTTT. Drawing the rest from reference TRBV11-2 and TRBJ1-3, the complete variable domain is EAGVAQSPRYKIIEKRQSVAFWCNPISGHATLYWYQQILGQGPKLLIQFQNNGVVDDSQLPKDRFSAERLKGVDSTLKIQPAKLEDSAVYLCASSTRRAPGSSGNTIYFGEGSWLTVV.

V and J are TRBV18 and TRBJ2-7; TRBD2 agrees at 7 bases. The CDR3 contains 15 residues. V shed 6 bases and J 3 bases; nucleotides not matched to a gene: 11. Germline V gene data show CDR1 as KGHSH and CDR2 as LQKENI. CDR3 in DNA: TGTGCCAGCTCCCGGCTGGCAGCGGGATACTACGAGCAGTACTTC. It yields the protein CASSRLAAGYYEQYF.

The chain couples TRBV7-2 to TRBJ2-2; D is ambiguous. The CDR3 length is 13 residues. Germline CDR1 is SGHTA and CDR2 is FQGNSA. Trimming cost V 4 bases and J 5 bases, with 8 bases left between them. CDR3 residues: CASSSLRTGELFF. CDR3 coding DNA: TGTGCCAGCAGCTCCCTTCGGACCGGGGAGCTGTTTTTT. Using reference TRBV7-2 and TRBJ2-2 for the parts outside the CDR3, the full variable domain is GAGVSQSPSNKVTEKGKDVELRCDPISGHTALYWYRQSLGQGLEFLIYFQGNSAPDKSGLPSDRFSAERTGGSVSTLTIQRTQQEDSAVYLCASSSLRTGELFFGEGSRLTVL.

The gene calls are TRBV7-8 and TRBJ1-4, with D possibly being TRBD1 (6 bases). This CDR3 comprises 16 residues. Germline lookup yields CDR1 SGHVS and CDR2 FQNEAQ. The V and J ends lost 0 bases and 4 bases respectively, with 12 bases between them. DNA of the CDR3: TGTGCCAGCAGCTTAGCGCTAGGACAGAATAATGAAAAACTGTTTTTT. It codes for CASSLALGQNNEKLFF.

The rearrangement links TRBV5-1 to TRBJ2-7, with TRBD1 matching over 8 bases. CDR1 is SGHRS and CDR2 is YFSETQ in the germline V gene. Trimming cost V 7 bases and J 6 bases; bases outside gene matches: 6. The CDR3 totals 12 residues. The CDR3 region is CASLGQVGEQYF. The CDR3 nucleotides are TGCGCCAGCCTGGGACAGGTAGGCGAGCAGTACTTC.

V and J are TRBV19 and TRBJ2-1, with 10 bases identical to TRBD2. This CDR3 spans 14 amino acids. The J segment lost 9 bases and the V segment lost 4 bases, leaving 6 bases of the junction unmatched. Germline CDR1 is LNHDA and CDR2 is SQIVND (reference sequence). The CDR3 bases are TGTGCCAGTAGTAACCTAGCGGGAGTCCTTGAGCAGTTCTTC. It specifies CASSNLAGVLEQFF. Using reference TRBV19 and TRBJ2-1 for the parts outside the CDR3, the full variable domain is DGGITQSPKYLFRKEGQNVTLSCEQNLNHDAMYWYRQDPGQGLRLIYYSQIVNDFQKGDIAEGYSVSREKKESFPLTVTSAQKNPTAFYLCASSNLAGVLEQFFGPGTRLTVL.

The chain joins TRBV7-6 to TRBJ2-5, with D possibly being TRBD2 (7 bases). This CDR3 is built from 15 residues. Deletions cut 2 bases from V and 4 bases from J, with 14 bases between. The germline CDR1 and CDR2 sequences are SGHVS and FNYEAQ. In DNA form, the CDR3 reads TGTGCCAGCAGCTTATCGGAGGGGGAGGGAGAGACCCAGTACTTC. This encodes CASSLSEGEGETQYF.

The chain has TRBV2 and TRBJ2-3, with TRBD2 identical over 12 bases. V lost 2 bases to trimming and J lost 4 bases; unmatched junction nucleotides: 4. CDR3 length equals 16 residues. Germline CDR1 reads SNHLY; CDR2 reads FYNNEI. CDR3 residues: CASSEMASGGADTQYF. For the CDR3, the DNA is TGTGCCAGCAGTGAAATGGCTAGCGGGGGGGCAGATACGCAGTATTTT.

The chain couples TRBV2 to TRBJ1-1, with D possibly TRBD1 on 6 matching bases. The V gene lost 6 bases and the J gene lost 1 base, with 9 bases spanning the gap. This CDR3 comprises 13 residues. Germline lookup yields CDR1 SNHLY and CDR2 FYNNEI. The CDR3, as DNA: TGTGCCAGCAGGGCGACAGGGAACACTGAAGCTTTCTTT. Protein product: CASRATGNTEAFF. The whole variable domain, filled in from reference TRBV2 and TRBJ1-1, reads EPEVTQTPSHQVTQMGQEVILRCVPISNHLYFYWYRQILGQKVEFLVSFYNNEISEKSEIFDDQFSVERPDGSNFTLKIRSTKLEDSAMYFCASRATGNTEAFFGQGTRLTVV.

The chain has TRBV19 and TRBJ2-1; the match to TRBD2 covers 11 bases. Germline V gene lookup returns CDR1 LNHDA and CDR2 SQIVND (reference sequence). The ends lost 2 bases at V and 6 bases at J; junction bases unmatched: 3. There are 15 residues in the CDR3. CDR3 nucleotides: TGTGCCAGTAGTATAACTAGCGGGAGTTCCAATGAGCAGTTCTTC. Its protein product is CASSITSGSSNEQFF.

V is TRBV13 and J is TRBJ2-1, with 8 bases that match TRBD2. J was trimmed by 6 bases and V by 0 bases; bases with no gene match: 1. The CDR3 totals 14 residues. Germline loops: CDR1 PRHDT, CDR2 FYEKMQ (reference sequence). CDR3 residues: CASSLGGTSNEQFF. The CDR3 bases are TGTGCCAGCAGCTTAGGTGGGACTAGCAATGAGCAGTTCTTC.

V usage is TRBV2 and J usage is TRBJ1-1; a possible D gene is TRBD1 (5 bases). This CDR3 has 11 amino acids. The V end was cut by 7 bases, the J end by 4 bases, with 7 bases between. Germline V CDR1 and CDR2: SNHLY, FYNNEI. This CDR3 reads CASIGGTEAFF. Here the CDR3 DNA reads TGTGCCAGCATCGGGGGCACTGAAGCTTTCTTT.

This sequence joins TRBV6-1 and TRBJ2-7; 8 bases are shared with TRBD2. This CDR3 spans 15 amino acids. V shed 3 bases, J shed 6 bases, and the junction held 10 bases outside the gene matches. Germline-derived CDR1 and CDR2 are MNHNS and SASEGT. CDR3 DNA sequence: TGTGCCAGCAGTGAGTTAGCGGGGAGACTCTTCGAGCAGTACTTC. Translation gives CASSELAGRLFEQYF.

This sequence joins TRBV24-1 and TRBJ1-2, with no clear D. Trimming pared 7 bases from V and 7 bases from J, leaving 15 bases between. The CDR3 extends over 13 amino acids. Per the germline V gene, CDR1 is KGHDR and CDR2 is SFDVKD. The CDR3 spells CATRGNGAGGYTF. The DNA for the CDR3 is TGTGCCACCAGGGGTAACGGTGCGGGTGGCTACACCTTC.

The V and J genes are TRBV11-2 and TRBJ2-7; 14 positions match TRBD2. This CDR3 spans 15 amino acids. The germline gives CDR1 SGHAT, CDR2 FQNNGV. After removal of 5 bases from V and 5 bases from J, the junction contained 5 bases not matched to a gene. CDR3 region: CASSRTSGRSHEQYF. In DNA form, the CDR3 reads TGTGCCAGCAGCCGGACTAGCGGGAGGTCCCACGAGCAGTACTTC.

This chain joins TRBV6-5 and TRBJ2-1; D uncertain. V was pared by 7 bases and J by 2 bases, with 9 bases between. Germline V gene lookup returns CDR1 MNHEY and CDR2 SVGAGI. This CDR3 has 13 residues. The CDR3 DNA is TGTGCCAGCATGGGCTCAACCTACAATGAGCAGTTCTTC. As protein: CASMGSTYNEQFF.

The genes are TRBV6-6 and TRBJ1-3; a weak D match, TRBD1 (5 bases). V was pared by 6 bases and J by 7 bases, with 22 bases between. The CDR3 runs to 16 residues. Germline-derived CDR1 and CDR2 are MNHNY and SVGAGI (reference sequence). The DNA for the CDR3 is TGTGCCAGCAGCCCCCTCCGGGGGGTTGAAAGGAACACCATATATTTT. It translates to CASSPLRGVERNTIYF.

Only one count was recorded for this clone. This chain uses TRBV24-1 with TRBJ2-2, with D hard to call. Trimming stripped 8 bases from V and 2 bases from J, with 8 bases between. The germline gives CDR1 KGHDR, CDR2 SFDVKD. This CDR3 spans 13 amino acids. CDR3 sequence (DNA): TGTGCCACCACCCCGGGTAACACCGGGGAGCTGTTTTTT. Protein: CATTPGNTGELFF.